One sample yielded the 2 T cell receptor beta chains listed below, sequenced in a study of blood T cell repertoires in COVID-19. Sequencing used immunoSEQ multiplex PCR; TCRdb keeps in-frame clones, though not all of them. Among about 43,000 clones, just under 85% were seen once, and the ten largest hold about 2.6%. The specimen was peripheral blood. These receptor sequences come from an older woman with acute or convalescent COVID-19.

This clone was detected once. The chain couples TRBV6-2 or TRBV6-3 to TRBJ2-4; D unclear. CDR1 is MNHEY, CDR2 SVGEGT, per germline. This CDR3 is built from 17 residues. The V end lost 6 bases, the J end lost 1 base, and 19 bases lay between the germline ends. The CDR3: CASSQLATPPAKNIQYF. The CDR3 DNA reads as TGTGCCAGCAGCCAGCTCGCAACCCCCCCGGCCAAAAACATTCAGTACTTC.

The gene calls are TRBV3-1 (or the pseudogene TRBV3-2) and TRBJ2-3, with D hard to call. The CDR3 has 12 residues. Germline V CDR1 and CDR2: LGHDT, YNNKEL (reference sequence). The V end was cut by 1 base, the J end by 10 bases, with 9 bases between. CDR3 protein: CASSQGLDSQYF. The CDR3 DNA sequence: TGTGCCAGCAGCCAAGGGCTAGACTCGCAGTATTTT.